This T cell receptor beta chain was captured by sequencing in a study of T-cell reconstitution after alpha-beta-depleted transplantation in children. Looked up from germline, CDR1 is MNHEY and CDR2 is SMNVEV (reference sequence). The CDR3 spans 14 residues. V lost 6 bases and J lost 6; bases outside the gene matches: 6. The TCRbeta library was prepared with unique molecular identifiers. TCRdb re-called the PCR reads with MiXCR, one entry per CDR3 protein. This table has about 540,000 distinct CDR3 sequences, roughly 27% appearing once. This clonotype was sampled from a boy less than two years old with Wiskott-Aldrich syndrome, due to receive a stem cell transplant. This material consisted of PBMCs, taken before TCRalphabeta/CD19-depleted stem cell transplant. The chain couples TRBV27 to TRBJ2-7; the match to TRBD2 covers 12 bases. The chain's CDR3 is CASSRLLAGGEQYF. CDR3 sequence (DNA): TGTGCCAGCAGCCGCCTACTAGCGGGAGGCGAGCAGTACTTC.